Below, 11 T cell receptor beta chains from the same sample are listed, as sequenced in a study of T-cell reconstitution after alpha-beta-depleted transplantation in children. Unique molecular identifiers were incorporated into the prepared TCRbeta library. MiXCR was run by TCRdb on the PCR reads, yielding one entry per CDR3 protein. This sample has 200,000 to 250,000 distinct CDR3 sequences, with approximately 9% found just once. The input for sequencing was PBMCs from the stem cell graft donor, taken from the stem cell graft. All receptors derive from a human donor who donated a stem cell graft to a child with acute lymphoblastic leukemia.

This CDR3 is CSVPAGVLETQYF. In DNA form, the CDR3 reads TGCAGCGTTCCGGCAGGGGTGTTGGAGACCCAGTACTTC. The chain has TRBV29-1 and TRBJ2-5, with a tentative D call TRBD1 (6 bases). CDR1 and CDR2 (germline): SQVTM, ANQGSEA. The V and J ends lost 5 bases and 5 bases respectively, with 15 bases between them. The CDR3 spans 13 residues.

This clonotype has a count of ten or more. The chain combines TRBV21-1 with TRBJ1-1. TRBV21-1 is marked as a pseudogene. This CDR3 has 12 amino acids. CDR3 sequence (DNA): TGTGCCAGCAGCAAACGAGACGAAGAAGCTTTCTTT. It is translated as CASSKRDEEAFF.

This clonotype was picked up a small number of times. The chain is built from TRBV25-1 and TRBJ2-2; 8 bases are a match to TRBD2. The CDR3 runs 17 residues. Looked up from germline, CDR1 is MGHDK and CDR2 is SYGVNS. The V and J ends lost 0 bases and 1 base, in that order; junction bases with no gene match: 4. The CDR3 DNA follows: TGTGCCAGCAGTGAATATGGCGGGGGGAGGAACACCGGGGAGCTGTTTTTT. Protein sequence: CASSEYGGGRNTGELFF.

This clonotype occurred many times. The chain recombines TRBV15 with TRBJ1-4; TRBD1 matches at 8 bases. The CDR3 consists of 16 residues. The germline CDR1 and CDR2 sequences are LNHNV and YYDKDF (reference sequence). The trim removed 3 bases at V and 3 bases at J, leaving 6 bases unmatched. This CDR3 is CATSRDRAAANEKLFF. CDR3 DNA sequence: TGTGCCACCAGCAGGGACAGGGCCGCGGCTAATGAAAAACTGTTTTTT.

In this sample, this clonotype turned up a few times. The genes are TRBV7-2 and TRBJ1-2; the D gene is possibly TRBD1 (5 bases). The germline V gene has CDR1 SGHTA and CDR2 FQGNSA. Trimming took off 1 base at V and 7 bases at J, with 16 bases between the two ends. The CDR3 is made up of 15 amino acids. CDR3 coding DNA: TGTGCCAGCAGCTTAGTAGTCAGGGAGGGCTCTGGCTACACCTTC. This sequence encodes CASSLVVREGSGYTF.

This clonotype was counted at least ten times. The rearrangement joins TRBV4-3 to TRBJ2-1; a possible D gene is TRBD1 (8 bases). This CDR3 is built from 15 residues. V lost 4 bases and J 9 bases, leaving 19 bases between the germline ends. Germline CDR1 LGHNA, CDR2 YSLEER. CDR3 sequence reads: CASSPRTGRVGEQFF. CDR3 nucleotide sequence: TGCGCCAGCAGCCCCCGGACAGGGAGGGTGGGTGAGCAGTTCTTC.

This clonotype has more than one count but fewer than ten. This chain joins TRBV5-1 and TRBJ2-1, with D possibly TRBD1 on 6 matching bases. The CDR3 loop spans 14 amino acids. The V gene lost 2 bases and the J gene lost 7 bases, with 13 bases spanning the gap. In germline, CDR1 is SGHRS, CDR2 YFSETQ. Written as DNA, the CDR3 is TGCGCCAGCAGCTTATCACAGGGTATGAATGAGCAGTTCTTC. Encoded protein: CASSLSQGMNEQFF.

V is TRBV29-1 and J is TRBJ1-5; D not certain. Germline V gene sequence: CDR1 SQVTM, CDR2 ANQGSEA. This CDR3 spans 13 amino acids. Trimming removed 7 bases at V and 7 bases at J, with 17 bases between. DNA of the CDR3: TGCAGCGCTCCCTTTTTGGGGTACCAGCCCCAGCATTTT. Its protein is CSAPFLGYQPQHF.

This chain connects TRBV5-5 to TRBJ2-7, with D possibly TRBD2 on 6 matching bases. The CDR3 totals 14 residues. Germline values: CDR1 SGHKS, CDR2 YYEKEE (reference sequence). Trimming took 2 bases from V and 6 from J, leaving 15 bases between them. As DNA, the CDR3 is TGTGCCAGCAGCTTTGAAGGGGTCGGGGGCGAGCAGTACTTC. It specifies CASSFEGVGGEQYF.

This clonotype turned up a few times. The rearrangement joins TRBV2 to TRBJ2-2; no firm D call. Germline assignment: CDR1 SNHLY and CDR2 FYNNEI. CDR3 length equals 14 residues. Trimming removed 3 bases from V and 1 base from J, with 6 bases in between. The CDR3 DNA sequence: TGTGCCAGCAGTGAGGTGGGGAACACCGGGGAGCTGTTTTTT. Translated, it gives CASSEVGNTGELFF.

This clonotype was seen a handful of times. The chain has TRBV7-8 and TRBJ2-2; TRBD1 matches at 10 bases. The germline V gene has CDR1 SGHVS and CDR2 FQNEAQ. Trimming took 3 bases from V and 7 from J; bases not matched to a gene: 11. There are 17 residues in the CDR3. CDR3 nucleotide sequence: TGTGCCAGCAGCTTTTATAGCCGGACAGGGGGTATCGGGGAGCTGTTTTTT. It yields the protein CASSFYSRTGGIGELFF.